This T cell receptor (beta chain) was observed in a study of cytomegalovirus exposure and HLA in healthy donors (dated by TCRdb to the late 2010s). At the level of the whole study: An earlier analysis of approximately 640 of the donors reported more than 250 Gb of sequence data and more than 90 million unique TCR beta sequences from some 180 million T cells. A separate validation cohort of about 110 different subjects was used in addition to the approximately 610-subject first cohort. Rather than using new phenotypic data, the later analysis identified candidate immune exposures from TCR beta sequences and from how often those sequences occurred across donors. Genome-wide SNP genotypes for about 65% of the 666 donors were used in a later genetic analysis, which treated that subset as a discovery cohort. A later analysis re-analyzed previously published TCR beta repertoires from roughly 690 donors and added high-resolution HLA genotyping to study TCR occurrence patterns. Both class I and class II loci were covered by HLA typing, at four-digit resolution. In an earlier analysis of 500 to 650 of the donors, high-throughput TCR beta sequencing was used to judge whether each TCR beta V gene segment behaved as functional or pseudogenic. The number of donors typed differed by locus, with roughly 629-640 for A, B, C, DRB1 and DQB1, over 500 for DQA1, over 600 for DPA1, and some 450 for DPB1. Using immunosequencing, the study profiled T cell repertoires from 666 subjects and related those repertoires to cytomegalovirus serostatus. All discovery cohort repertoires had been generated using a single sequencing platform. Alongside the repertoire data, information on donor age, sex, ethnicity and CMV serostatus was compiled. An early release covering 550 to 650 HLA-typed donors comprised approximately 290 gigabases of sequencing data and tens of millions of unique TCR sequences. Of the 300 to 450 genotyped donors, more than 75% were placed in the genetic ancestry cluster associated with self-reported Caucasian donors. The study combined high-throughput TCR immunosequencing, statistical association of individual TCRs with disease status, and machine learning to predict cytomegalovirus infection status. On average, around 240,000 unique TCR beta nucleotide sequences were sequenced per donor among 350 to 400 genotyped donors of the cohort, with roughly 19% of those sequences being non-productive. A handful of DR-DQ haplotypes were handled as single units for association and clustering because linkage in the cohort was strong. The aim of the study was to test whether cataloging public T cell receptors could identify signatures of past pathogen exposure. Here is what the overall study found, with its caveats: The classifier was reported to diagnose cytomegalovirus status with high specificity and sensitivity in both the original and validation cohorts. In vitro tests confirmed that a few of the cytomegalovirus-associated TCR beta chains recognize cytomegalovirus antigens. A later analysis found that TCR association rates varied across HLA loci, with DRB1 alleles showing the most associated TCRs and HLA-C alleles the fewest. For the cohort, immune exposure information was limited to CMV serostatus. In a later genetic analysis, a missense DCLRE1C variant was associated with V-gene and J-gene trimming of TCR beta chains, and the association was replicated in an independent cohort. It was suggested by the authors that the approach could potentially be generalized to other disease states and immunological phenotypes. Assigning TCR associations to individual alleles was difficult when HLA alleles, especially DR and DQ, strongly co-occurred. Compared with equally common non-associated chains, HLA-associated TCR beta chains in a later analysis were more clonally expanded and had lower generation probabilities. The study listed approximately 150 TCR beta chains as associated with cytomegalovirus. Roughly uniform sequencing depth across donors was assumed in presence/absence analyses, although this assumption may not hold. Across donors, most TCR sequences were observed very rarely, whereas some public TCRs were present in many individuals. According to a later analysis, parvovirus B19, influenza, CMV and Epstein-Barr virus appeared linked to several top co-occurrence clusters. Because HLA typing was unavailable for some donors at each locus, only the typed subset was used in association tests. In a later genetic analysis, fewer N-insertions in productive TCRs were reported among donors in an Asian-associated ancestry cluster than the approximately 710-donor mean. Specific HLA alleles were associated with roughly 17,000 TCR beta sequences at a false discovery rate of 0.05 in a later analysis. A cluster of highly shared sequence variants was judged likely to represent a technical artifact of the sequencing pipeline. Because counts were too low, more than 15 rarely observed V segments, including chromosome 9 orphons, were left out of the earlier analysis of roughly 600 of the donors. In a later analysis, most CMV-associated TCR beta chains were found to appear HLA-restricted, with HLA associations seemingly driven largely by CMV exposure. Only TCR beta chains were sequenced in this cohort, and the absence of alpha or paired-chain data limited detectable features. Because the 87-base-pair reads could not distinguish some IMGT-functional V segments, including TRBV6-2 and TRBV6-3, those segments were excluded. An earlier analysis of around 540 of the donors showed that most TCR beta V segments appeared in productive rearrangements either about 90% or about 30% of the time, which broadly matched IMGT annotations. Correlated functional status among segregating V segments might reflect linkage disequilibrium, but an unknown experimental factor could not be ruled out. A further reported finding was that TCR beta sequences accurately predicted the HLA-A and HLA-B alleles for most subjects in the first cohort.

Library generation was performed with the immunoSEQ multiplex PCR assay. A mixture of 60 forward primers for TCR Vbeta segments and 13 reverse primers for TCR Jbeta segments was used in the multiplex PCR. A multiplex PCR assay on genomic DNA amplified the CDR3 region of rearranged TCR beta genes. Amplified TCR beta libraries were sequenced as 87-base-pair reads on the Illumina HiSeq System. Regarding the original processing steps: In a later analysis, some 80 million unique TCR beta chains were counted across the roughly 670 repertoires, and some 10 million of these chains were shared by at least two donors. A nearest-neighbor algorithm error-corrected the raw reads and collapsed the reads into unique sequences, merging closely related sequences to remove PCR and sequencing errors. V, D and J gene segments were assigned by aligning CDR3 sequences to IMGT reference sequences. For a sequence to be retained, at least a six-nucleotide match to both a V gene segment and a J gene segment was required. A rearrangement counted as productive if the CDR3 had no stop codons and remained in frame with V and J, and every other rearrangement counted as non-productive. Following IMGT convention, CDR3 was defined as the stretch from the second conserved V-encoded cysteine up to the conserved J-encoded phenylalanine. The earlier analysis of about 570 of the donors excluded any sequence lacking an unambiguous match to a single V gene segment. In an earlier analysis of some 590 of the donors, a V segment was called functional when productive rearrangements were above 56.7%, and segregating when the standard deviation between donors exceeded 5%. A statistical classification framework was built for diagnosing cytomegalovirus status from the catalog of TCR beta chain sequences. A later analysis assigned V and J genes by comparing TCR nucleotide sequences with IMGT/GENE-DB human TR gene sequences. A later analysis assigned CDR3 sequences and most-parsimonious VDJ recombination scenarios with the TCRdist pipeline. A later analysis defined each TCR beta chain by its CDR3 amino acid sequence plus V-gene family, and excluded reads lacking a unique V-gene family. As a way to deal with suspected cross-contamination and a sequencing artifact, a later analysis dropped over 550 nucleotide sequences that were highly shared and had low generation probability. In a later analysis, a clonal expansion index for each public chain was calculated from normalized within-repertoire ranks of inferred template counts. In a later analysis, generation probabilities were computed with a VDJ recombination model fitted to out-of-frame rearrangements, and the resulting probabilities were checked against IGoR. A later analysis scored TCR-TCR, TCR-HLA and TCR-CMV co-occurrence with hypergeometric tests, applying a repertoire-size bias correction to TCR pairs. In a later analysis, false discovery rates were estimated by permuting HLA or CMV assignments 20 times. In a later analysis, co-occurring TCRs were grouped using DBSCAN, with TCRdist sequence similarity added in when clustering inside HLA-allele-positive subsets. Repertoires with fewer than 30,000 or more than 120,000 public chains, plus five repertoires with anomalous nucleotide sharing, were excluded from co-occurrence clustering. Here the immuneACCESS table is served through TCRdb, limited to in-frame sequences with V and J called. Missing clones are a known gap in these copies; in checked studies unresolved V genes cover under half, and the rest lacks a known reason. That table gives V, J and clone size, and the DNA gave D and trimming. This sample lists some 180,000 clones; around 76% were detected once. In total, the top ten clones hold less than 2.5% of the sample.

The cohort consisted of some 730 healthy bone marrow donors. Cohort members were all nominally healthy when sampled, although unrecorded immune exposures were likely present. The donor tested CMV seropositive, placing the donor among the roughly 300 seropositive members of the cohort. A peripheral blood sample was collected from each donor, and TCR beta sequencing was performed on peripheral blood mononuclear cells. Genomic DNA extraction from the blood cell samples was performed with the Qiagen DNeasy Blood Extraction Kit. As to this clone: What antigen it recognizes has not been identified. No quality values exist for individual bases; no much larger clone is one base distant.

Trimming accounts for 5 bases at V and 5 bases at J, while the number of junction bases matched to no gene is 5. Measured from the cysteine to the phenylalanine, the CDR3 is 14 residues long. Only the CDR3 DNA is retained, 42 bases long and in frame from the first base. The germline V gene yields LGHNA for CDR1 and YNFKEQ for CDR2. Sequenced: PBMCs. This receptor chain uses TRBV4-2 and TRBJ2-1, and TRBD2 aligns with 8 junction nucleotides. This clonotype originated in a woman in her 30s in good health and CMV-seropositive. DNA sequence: TGTGCCAGCAGCTCGGGGGGGCCGCACAATGAGCAGTTCTTC. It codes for CASSSGGPHNEQFF.